The clone carrying this TCR beta chain appeared a few times. Its antigen is undetermined. Indicated time point: persistent/refractory GD, antithyroid drugs over 5 years with positive TRAb. PBMC RNA served as the TCR library source. A peripheral blood sample, about 9.4 milliliters in volume, was drawn into EDTA tubes. This entry comes from a study of regulatory T cells in long-lasting Graves disease. V dropped 6 bases and J dropped 7 bases, with 19 bases sitting between them. Germline lookup yields CDR1 DFQATT and CDR2 SNEGSKA (reference sequence). The CDR3 runs to 13 residues. Findings and caveats of the study: The small sample size may have reduced accuracy.

In building TCR beta libraries, iRepertoire HTBI primers were used together with Arm-PCR of CDR3 regions. TCRdb reprocessed the multiplex PCR reads with MiXCR, giving one entry per CDR3 protein. There are about 430,000 distinct CDR3 sequences in the sample; 21% occur only once, and more than 13% lies in the top ten. The gene calls are TRBV20-1 and TRBJ2-7, with D possibly being TRBD2 (5 bases). This TCR was sampled from a female donor with Graves disease. This specimen consisted of peripheral blood mononuclear cells (PBMCs), obtained when the disease was refractory, from a patient treated with antithyroid drugs. The CDR3 DNA is TGCAGTGCCAAGGCCTATCCCTCGGGGGAGCAGTACTTC. It codes for CSAKAYPSGEQYF.